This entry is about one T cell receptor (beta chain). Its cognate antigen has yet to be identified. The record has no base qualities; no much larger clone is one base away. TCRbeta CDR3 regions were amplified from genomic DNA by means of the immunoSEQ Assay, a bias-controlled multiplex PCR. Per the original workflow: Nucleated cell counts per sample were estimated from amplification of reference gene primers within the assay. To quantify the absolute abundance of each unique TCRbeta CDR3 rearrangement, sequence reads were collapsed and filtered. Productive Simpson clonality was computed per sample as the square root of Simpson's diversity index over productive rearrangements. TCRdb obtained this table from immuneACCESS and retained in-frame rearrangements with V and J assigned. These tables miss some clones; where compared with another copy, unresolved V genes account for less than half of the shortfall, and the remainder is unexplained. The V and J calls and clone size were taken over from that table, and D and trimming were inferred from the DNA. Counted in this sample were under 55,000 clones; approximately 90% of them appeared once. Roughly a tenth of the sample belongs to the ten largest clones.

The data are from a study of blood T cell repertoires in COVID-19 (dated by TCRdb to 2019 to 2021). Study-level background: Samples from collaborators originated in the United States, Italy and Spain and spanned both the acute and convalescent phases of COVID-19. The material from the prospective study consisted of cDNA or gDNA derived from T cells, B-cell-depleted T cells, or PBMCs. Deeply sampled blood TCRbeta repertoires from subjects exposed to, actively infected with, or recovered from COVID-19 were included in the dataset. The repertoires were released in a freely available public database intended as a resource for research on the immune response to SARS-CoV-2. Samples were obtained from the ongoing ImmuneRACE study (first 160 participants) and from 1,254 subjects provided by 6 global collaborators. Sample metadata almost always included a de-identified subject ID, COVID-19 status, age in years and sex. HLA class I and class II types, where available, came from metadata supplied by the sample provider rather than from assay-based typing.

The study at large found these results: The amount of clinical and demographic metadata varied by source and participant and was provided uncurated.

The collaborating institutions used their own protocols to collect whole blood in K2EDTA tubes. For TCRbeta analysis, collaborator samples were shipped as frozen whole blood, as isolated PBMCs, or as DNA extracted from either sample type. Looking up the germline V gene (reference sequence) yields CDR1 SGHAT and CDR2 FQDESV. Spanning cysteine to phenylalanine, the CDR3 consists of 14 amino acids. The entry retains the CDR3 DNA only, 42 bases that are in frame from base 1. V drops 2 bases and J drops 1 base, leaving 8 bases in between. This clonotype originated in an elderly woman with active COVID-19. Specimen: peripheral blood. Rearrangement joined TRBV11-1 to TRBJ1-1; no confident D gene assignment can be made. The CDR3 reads CASSLRNRNTEAFF. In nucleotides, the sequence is TGTGCCAGCAGCTTAAGAAACAGGAACACTGAAGCTTTCTTT.